This T cell receptor beta chain was captured in a study of graft-versus-host responses after intestinal transplantation. Comment on this clone: Its antigen is currently unknown.

Clones were read by immunoSEQ multiplex PCR, and TCRdb kept only the in-frame ones, dropping some. The sample records about 120,000 clones, roughly 95% being singletons. The sequencing here drew on unstimulated CD8+ T cells sorted from spleen or lymph node cells, taken before intestinal transplant. The TCR comes from a human donor who received an intestinal transplant.

CDR3 sequence: CASSLLDTPTPPYNEQFF. For the CDR3, the DNA is TGTGCCAGCAGCTTACTTGACACCCCGACGCCCCCCTACAATGAGCAGTTCTTC. The rearrangement links TRBV7-8 to TRBJ2-1; no definite D call. The CDR3 has 18 residues. V lost 2 bases, J lost 2 bases, and 19 bases lay in between. Germline loops: CDR1 SGHVS, CDR2 FQNEAQ.